The rows below give T cell receptor beta chains drawn from one sample of a study of T cell responses to AZD1222 COVID-19 vaccine. TCRdb's table, derived via immunoSEQ multiplex PCR, lists solely in-frame clones and lacks some. The sample carries under 200,000 clones, around 90% recorded once. Material: peripheral blood, obtained 28 days after the second dose of the MenACWY control vaccine. The origin of the receptors is an adult who received the MenACWY meningococcal vaccine as a control. The CDR3 runs from the conserved cysteine through the conserved F or W. The order of the fields is V gene, J gene, clone size, D gene, CDR3 protein, CDR3 DNA. The D gene is left open where the match is weak. Where a row states a size, it is once, few, many or the class of an expanded clone; other rows omit it.

>TRBV5-6|TRBJ2-2|NA|NA
CASSLLQGTGELFF
TGTGCCAGCAGCTTACTACAGGGTACCGGGGAGCTGTTTTTT
>TRBV25-1|TRBJ1-2|NA|NA
CASSEFKSLGYGYTF
TGTGCCAGCAGTGAATTTAAGTCCTTGGGCTATGGCTACACCTTC
>TRBV7-2|TRBJ2-2|NA|NA
CASSLGASVNTGELFF
TGTGCCAGCAGCTTAGGCGCTAGCGTCAACACCGGGGAGCTGTTTTTT
>TRBV6-5|TRBJ2-7|NA|NA
CASRTGDSYEQYF
TGTGCCAGCAGAACAGGTGACTCCTACGAGCAGTACTTC
>TRBV5-4|TRBJ1-6|NA|NA
CASSREGRVSPLHF
TGTGCCAGCAGCAGAGAGGGAAGGGTGTCACCCCTCCACTTT
>TRBV27|TRBJ2-2|NA|NA
CASSLGRATGELFF
TGTGCCAGCAGTTTGGGCAGAGCCACCGGGGAGCTGTTTTTT
>TRBV9|TRBJ1-4|NA|NA
CASSVEGRGEKLFF
TGTGCCAGCAGCGTAGAAGGGAGAGGCGAAAAACTGTTTTTT
>TRBV30|TRBJ2-1|NA|TRBD2
CAWSVGLAGGWEQFF
TGTGCCTGGAGTGTGGGTCTAGCGGGAGGGTGGGAGCAGTTCTTC
>TRBV5-6|TRBJ1-5|NA|TRBD1
CASSRQGLQPQHF
TGTGCCAGCTCCAGACAGGGCCTTCAGCCCCAGCATTTT
>TRBV5-6|TRBJ1-2|NA|NA
CASSGNDYGYTF
TGTGCCAGCAGCGGGAACGACTATGGCTACACCTTC
>TRBV7-2|TRBJ1-2|once|NA
CASSPRGAGYGYTF
TGTGCCAGCAGCCCGAGAGGGGCGGGCTATGGCTACACCTTC
>TRBV6-5|TRBJ2-7|NA|NA
CATVSWYEQYF
TGTGCCACCGTTTCCTGGTACGAGCAGTACTTC
>TRBV28|TRBJ2-5|NA|NA
CASSLSRTLAETQYF
TGTGCCAGCAGTTTATCCCGGACTCTGGCGGAGACCCAGTACTTC
>TRBV9|TRBJ1-1|NA|NA
CASSVGGQGTEAFF
TGTGCCAGCAGCGTAGGAGGGCAGGGAACTGAAGCTTTCTTT
>TRBV29-1|TRBJ1-2|NA|NA
CSVEGFSNGYTF
TGCAGCGTTGAAGGTTTCAGCAATGGCTACACCTTC
>TRBV28|TRBJ2-7|NA|NA
CASSGTGIPYEQYF
TGTGCCAGCAGTGGAACAGGGATCCCGTACGAGCAGTACTTC
>TRBV6-2/TRBV6-3|TRBJ2-1|NA|NA
CASSYSTLGIEFF
TGTGCCAGCAGTTACTCGACCCTAGGGATCGAGTTCTTC
>TRBV19|TRBJ2-3|NA|NA
CASSVRLSTDTQYF
TGTGCCAGTAGTGTCAGGCTTAGCACAGATACGCAGTATTTT
>TRBV7-3|TRBJ2-1|once|TRBD1
CASSLSGTGGHNEQFF
TGTGCCAGCAGTTTAAGCGGGACAGGGGGTCACAATGAGCAGTTCTTC
>TRBV19|TRBJ2-7|few|NA
CASSMVRDYEQYF
TGTGCCAGTAGTATGGTCAGGGACTACGAGCAGTACTTC
>TRBV30|TRBJ1-6|NA|TRBD1
CAWRGQGGGNSPLHF
TGTGCCTGGAGAGGACAGGGGGGAGGTAATTCACCCCTCCACTTT
>TRBV2|TRBJ1-2|NA|TRBD1
CASSATRTGTNYGYTF
TGTGCCAGCAGTGCAACCAGGACAGGGACTAACTATGGCTACACCTTC
>TRBV10-1|TRBJ2-1|NA|NA
CASSGVFGGSSYNEQFF
TGCGCCAGCAGCGGGGTGTTTGGGGGCAGCTCCTACAATGAGCAGTTCTTC
>TRBV10-3|TRBJ2-1|NA|TRBD2
CAIGGGGPSPNEQFF
TGTGCCATTGGGGGGGGTGGGCCCAGTCCCAATGAGCAGTTCTTC
>TRBV9|TRBJ1-1|NA|NA
CASSTSGGATEAFF
TGTGCCAGCAGCACAAGTGGGGGGGCCACTGAAGCTTTCTTT
>TRBV5-1|TRBJ1-2|NA|NA
CASSLGQGDYGYTF
TGCGCCAGCAGCTTGGGGCAGGGCGACTATGGCTACACCTTC